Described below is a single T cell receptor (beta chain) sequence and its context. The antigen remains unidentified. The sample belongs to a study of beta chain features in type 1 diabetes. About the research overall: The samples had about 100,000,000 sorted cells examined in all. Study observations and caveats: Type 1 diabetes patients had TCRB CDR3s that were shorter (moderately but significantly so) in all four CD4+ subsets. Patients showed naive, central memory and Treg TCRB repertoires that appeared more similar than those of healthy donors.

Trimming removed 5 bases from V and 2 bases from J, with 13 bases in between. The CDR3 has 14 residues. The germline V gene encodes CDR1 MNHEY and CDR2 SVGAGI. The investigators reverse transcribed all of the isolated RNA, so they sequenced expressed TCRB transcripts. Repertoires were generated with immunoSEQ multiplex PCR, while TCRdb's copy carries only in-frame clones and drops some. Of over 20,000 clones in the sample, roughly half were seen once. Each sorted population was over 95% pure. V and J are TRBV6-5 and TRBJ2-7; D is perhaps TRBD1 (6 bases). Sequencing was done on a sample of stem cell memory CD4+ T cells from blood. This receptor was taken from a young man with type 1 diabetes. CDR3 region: CASSTRDTPYEQYF. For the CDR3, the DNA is TGTGCCAGCAGTACCCGGGACACACCCTACGAGCAGTACTTC.